This entry lists 26 T cell receptor beta chains sequenced from one sample in a study of shared clonotypes between healthy human individuals (dated by TCRdb to 2020 to 2021). The library was built by means of the immunoSEQ multiplex PCR assay. As stored in TCRdb, this immuneACCESS dataset retains in-frame rearrangements with V and J assigned. A fraction of the clones does not appear; measured against another copy, unresolved V genes explain less than half of the discrepancy, and the remainder lacks a known reason. The sample yields approximately 1.9 million clones; over 85% were counted once. The top ten clones comprise over 1.5% of the sample. CD8 naive samples consisted of CD45RO-negative cells that were positively selected for CCR7, yielding a CD45RA+CCR7+ population without TemRA cells. The specimen was naive CD8+ T cells from PBMCs. The cell subset or site label of this sample denotes: CD45RA+CCR7+. The receptors here all came from a man between 18 and 35 years old in good health. Some clones in this sample may be carry-over from other donors' samples.

This chain connects TRBV7-9 to TRBJ2-2, with 8 bases lining up with TRBD2. After removal of 5 bases from V and 4 bases from J, the junction contained 9 bases not matched to a gene. Germline CDR1 is SEHNR and CDR2 is FQNEAQ (reference sequence). The length of the CDR3 is 16 residues. CDR3 residues: CASSVPAGAVTGELFF. The CDR3 nucleotides are TGTGCCAGCAGCGTCCCAGCGGGAGCGGTCACCGGGGAGCTGTTTTTT.

The rearrangement links TRBV7-7 to TRBJ1-4; the D is unclear. The V and J ends lost 3 bases and 13 bases respectively, with 12 bases between them. Per germline, CDR1 SSHAT and CDR2 FNYEAQ (reference sequence). The CDR3 consists of 12 residues. DNA of the CDR3: TGTGCCAGCAGCTTGCCGACTAGAAGACTGTTTTTT. Amino acids: CASSLPTRRLFF.

V usage is TRBV11-2 and J usage is TRBJ1-5; a weak D match, TRBD1 (5 bases). This CDR3 contains 16 residues. Germline-derived CDR1 and CDR2 are SGHAT and FQNNGV. Trimming removed 1 base from V and 0 bases from J, with 10 bases in between. CDR3 nucleotide sequence: TGTGCCAGCAGCTTAGGATGGGGGGATAGCAATCAGCCCCAGCATTTT. It yields the protein CASSLGWGDSNQPQHF.

V and J are TRBV19 and TRBJ2-7; tentatively, D is TRBD1 or TRBD2 (5 bases each). There are 15 residues in the CDR3. Germline V gene lookup returns CDR1 LNHDA and CDR2 SQIVND (reference sequence). Deletions cut 5 bases from V and 0 bases from J, with 14 bases between. In DNA form, the CDR3 reads TGTGCCAGTAGTGGAGGACATAAGCCCTCCTACGAGCAGTACTTC. Amino acid sequence: CASSGGHKPSYEQYF.

V and J are TRBV7-9 and TRBJ2-7; tentative D call: TRBD2 (6 bases). The CDR3 sequence is 14 residues long. Germline loops: CDR1 SEHNR, CDR2 FQNEAQ (reference sequence). Trimming removed 5 bases from V and 4 bases from J, with 15 bases in between. DNA for the CDR3: TGTGCCAGCAGCAGGGCGGGGCCGTCGTACGAGCAGTACTTC. This codes for CASSRAGPSYEQYF.

The rearrangement links TRBV7-2 to TRBJ2-7; D is perhaps TRBD1 or TRBD2 (7 bases each). CDR3 length: 16 residues. Germline V lookup: CDR1 SGHTA, CDR2 FQGNSA. V gave up 4 bases and J gave up 1 base, with 17 bases separating them. CDR3 region: CASSSFQGGWSYEQYF. As DNA, the CDR3 is TGTGCCAGCAGCTCCTTTCAGGGGGGGTGGTCCTACGAGCAGTACTTC.

The chain uses TRBV7-9 and TRBJ2-2, with 8 bases lining up with TRBD1. The CDR3 contains 15 residues. V shed 5 bases and J 6 bases; nucleotides not matched to a gene: 8. Germline V gives CDR1 SEHNR, CDR2 FQNEAQ (reference sequence). This CDR3 reads CASSPPDRGAGELFF. The CDR3 DNA reads TGTGCCAGCAGCCCGCCAGACAGGGGCGCCGGGGAGCTGTTTTTT.

This clone has more than one count but fewer than ten. The genes are TRBV19 and TRBJ1-1; D possibly corresponds to TRBD1 (5 bases). Deletions cut 1 base from V and 6 bases from J, with 12 bases between. This CDR3 comprises 14 residues. Germline lookup yields CDR1 LNHDA and CDR2 SQIVND (reference sequence). CDR3 coding DNA: TGTGCCAGTAGTATAGGGACCGGGACCTCTGAAGCTTTCTTT. Amino acids: CASSIGTGTSEAFF.

This clone was counted only a few times. V gene TRBV19 combines with J gene TRBJ2-1; D unresolved. V lost 3 bases and J lost 3, with 9 bases in between. The CDR3 totals 14 residues. Germline V lookup: CDR1 LNHDA, CDR2 SQIVND (reference sequence). The CDR3 loop is CASSIGLVYNEQFF. The CDR3 DNA follows: TGTGCCAGTAGTATCGGCCTAGTCTACAATGAGCAGTTCTTC.

The count of this clone is one. The chain recombines TRBV7-8 with TRBJ2-1; 10 nucleotides match TRBD1. Per germline, CDR1 SGHVS and CDR2 FQNEAQ. The J segment lost 5 bases and the V segment lost 5 bases, leaving 9 bases of the junction unmatched. The CDR3 covers 16 residues. CDR3 coding DNA: TGTGCCAGCAGCCCAACGGGACAGGGGATTAACAATGAGCAGTTCTTC. It specifies CASSPTGQGINNEQFF.

This chain connects TRBV9 to TRBJ2-3; 12 nucleotides align to TRBD2. Germline trimming cut 4 bases from V and 4 bases from J; bases unmatched to any gene: 7. This CDR3 is built from 16 residues. Germline CDR1 is SGDLS and CDR2 is YYNGEE. Written as DNA, the CDR3 is TGTGCCAGCAGCCCCCGGACTAGCGGGGCCTCAGATACGCAGTATTTT. Translated, it gives CASSPRTSGASDTQYF.

A word on this clone: The junction shows a germline mismatch at one end, possibly a read error. J is TRBJ1-2 and V is TRBV6-1; 7 bases are shared with TRBD1. The CDR3 totals 10 residues. Germline V gene data show CDR1 as MNHNS and CDR2 as SASEGT. The CDR3 spells CASREGQPFF. The DNA of the CDR3 is TGTGCCAGCAGGGAGGGACAGCCTTTCTTC.

The V gene is TRBV27, the J gene TRBJ2-2; 8 bases align to TRBD2. The germline V gene has CDR1 MNHEY and CDR2 SMNVEV (reference sequence). CDR3 length equals 16 residues. J was trimmed by 5 bases and V by 5 bases; bases with no gene match: 10. CDR3 loop: CASSPSAGESTGELFF. DNA for the CDR3: TGTGCCAGCAGTCCGTCAGCGGGAGAGTCTACCGGGGAGCTGTTTTTT.

The CDR3 DNA sequence: TGTGCCAGCAGGGAAGACAGGGGGGTGAACACTGAAGCTTTCTTT. As protein: CASREDRGVNTEAFF. V is TRBV28 and J is TRBJ1-1; TRBD1 matches at 9 bases. CDR3 length: 15 amino acids. Looked up from germline, CDR1 is MDHEN and CDR2 is SYDVKM. V dropped 6 bases and J dropped 0; count of bases not matched to a gene: 5.

This clone was recorded only once. The chain recombines TRBV5-6 with TRBJ1-2; D gene uncertain. V gave up 4 bases and J gave up 5 bases, with 12 bases separating them. This CDR3 region has 13 residues. Looked up from germline, CDR1 is SGHDT and CDR2 is YYEEEE. The CDR3 sequence: CASSIGVVYGYTF. CDR3 sequence (DNA): TGTGCCAGCAGCATTGGGGTAGTATATGGCTACACCTTC.

This rearrangement joins TRBV7-2 to TRBJ2-7; D may be TRBD1 or TRBD2 (5 bases each). V dropped 1 base and J dropped 3 bases, with 22 bases sitting between them. This CDR3 region has 18 residues. Germline V CDR1 and CDR2: SGHTA, FQGNSA. The CDR3 nucleotides read TGTGCCAGCAGCTTAGTATGGCCAGGGCGGACTTACGGCTACGAGCAGTACTTC. This gives the protein CASSLVWPGRTYGYEQYF.

This sequence joins TRBV6-1 and TRBJ1-3, with 7 bases matching TRBD1. The CDR3 is 15 amino acids. V was clipped by 6 bases and J by 4 bases; unmatched bases: 9. Germline values: CDR1 MNHNS, CDR2 SASEGT. The chain's CDR3 is CASSTGVRAGNTIYF. The CDR3 DNA is TGTGCCAGCAGCACAGGGGTTCGCGCCGGAAACACCATATATTTT.

The CDR3 region has the DNA TGTGCCAGCTCACCACTCTGGCGGGACACCCGCACAGATACGCAGTATTTT. Translated, it gives CASSPLWRDTRTDTQYF. The rearrangement joins TRBV18 to TRBJ2-3; the D gene could be TRBD1 or TRBD2 (6 bases each). Germline V gene sequence: CDR1 KGHSH, CDR2 LQKENI. The CDR3 is made up of 17 amino acids. Trimming took 1 base from V and 1 from J, leaving 15 bases between them.

This CDR3 reads CASSFFTPTSTDTQYF. Written as DNA, the CDR3 is TGTGCCAGCAGTTTTTTCACTCCGACTAGCACAGATACGCAGTATTTT. The V call is TRBV27, the J call TRBJ2-3; D remains unclear. V was pared by 3 bases and J by 0 bases, with 13 bases between. Germline loops: CDR1 MNHEY, CDR2 SMNVEV (reference sequence). This CDR3 has 16 residues.

This clone occurred once. V gene TRBV19 combines with J gene TRBJ2-7; 10 bases map to TRBD1. V gave up 5 bases and J gave up 3 bases; unmatched junction bases: 7. CDR1 is LNHDA, CDR2 SQIVND, per germline (reference sequence). The CDR3 loop spans 15 amino acids. CDR3 nucleotide sequence: TGTGCCAGTAGTTTGGGGACAGGGGTACTCTACGAGCAGTACTTC. This translates into CASSLGTGVLYEQYF. Complete variable domain (other parts from reference TRBV19 and TRBJ2-7): DGGITQSPKYLFRKEGQNVTLSCEQNLNHDAMYWYRQDPGQGLRLIYYSQIVNDFQKGDIAEGYSVSREKKESFPLTVTSAQKNPTAFYLCASSLGTGVLYEQYFGPGTRLTVT.

The chain carries TRBV5-8 and TRBJ2-3; D remains ambiguous. The germline gives CDR1 SGHTS, CDR2 YDEGEE. This CDR3 has 12 amino acids. Trimming took off 4 bases at V and 4 bases at J, with 7 bases between the two ends. The CDR3 DNA reads as TGTGCCAGCAGCCCAGACGCAGATACGCAGTATTTT. Translating gives CASSPDADTQYF.

The rearrangement uses TRBV5-4 and TRBJ2-7; 7 positions agree with TRBD1. The germline gives CDR1 SGHNT, CDR2 YYREEE (reference sequence). The CDR3 is made up of 14 amino acids. After removal of 4 bases from V and 3 bases from J, the junction contained 7 bases not matched to a gene. CDR3 in amino acids: CASSPGTEFYEQYF. CDR3 bases: TGTGCCAGCAGCCCGGGGACAGAATTCTACGAGCAGTACTTC.

In the case of this clone: The identical CDR3 is also encoded by other nucleotide sequences in the sample. V and J are TRBV29-1 and TRBJ2-5; 8 nucleotides agree with TRBD1. The closer fit of TRBJ2-7 to the DNA end suggests the J call may be wrong. CDR3 length: 12 residues. Germline V gene sequence: CDR1 SQVTM, CDR2 ANQGSEA. The CDR3 here is CSARTGFYEQYF. CDR3 DNA sequence: TGCAGCGCTCGGACAGGGTTCTACGAGCAGTACTTC.

Turning to this clone: Other DNA sequences in this specimen translate into the identical CDR3. The chain has TRBV27 and TRBJ2-2; D call uncertain. The CDR3 consists of 13 residues. The ends were cut back, 6 bases at V and 4 bases at J, with 9 bases in the middle. From germline, CDR1 is MNHEY and CDR2 SMNVEV (reference sequence). The CDR3 DNA sequence: TGTGCCAGCAGCCTTGGTGTCACCGGGGAGCTGTTTTTT. Amino acids: CASSLGVTGELFF.

The chain couples TRBV5-6 to TRBJ2-7; 7 bases agree with TRBD1. Trimming at V came to 4 bases and at J to 4 bases, leaving 8 bases not matched to a gene. The CDR3 consists of 14 residues. Germline CDR1 and CDR2: SGHDT and YYEEEE. The CDR3 DNA sequence: TGTGCCAGCAGCGTCCGGGGACAGAGATACGAGCAGTACTTC. It translates to CASSVRGQRYEQYF.

The sample holds a few counts of this clone. In DNA form, the CDR3 reads TGTGCCAGCAGCGCCCGGGACAGCAACTACGAGCAGTACTTC. Amino acids: CASSARDSNYEQYF. The chain uses TRBV9 and TRBJ2-7, with 7 bases lining up with TRBD1. CDR1 SGDLS and CDR2 YYNGEE come from the germline V gene. This CDR3 comprises 14 residues. The V and J ends lost 3 bases and 3 bases, in that order; junction bases with no gene match: 6.